This TCR beta chain was sequenced for a study of blood T cell repertoires in COVID-19. The wider study: The study drew acute and convalescent COVID-19 samples from the United States, Italy and Spain. Sample material is recorded as cDNA or gDNA derived from T cells, B-cell-depleted T cells, or PBMCs.

The V gene lost 2 bases and the J gene lost 0 bases, with 10 bases spanning the gap. In germline, CDR1 is MDHEN, CDR2 SYDVKM. CDR3 length: 15 amino acids. In the original processing: Estimation of nucleated cell counts was performed using reference gene primer amplification. Measured with immunoSEQ multiplex PCR; TCRdb has only the in-frame clones, and not every one. The V and J calls and clone size are taken from that table; D and trimming were inferred from the DNA. The sample holds 140,000 to 150,000 clones; 65% to 85% are singletons and the top ten take 5%. The specimen was peripheral blood. This chain uses TRBV28 with TRBJ1-1, with D hard to call. This clonotype was sampled from a woman aged 50 to 60 with acute or convalescent COVID-19. CDR3 region: CASSLPGLMNTEAFF. DNA of the CDR3: TGTGCCAGCAGTTTACCCGGACTGATGAACACTGAAGCTTTCTTT.